These 30 T cell receptor beta chains originate from one sample sequenced in a study of blood T cell repertoires in COVID-19. Libraries were prepared by immunoSEQ multiplex PCR; TCRdb keeps only in-frame clonotypes and omits some of them. The profile covers roughly 100,000 clones, with around 90% appearing a single time and 3% to 4.5% taken by the ten largest. The sequenced material came from peripheral blood. All receptors come from a woman in her 50s in a cohort sampled during active COVID-19.

This chain joins TRBV6-5 and TRBJ1-5; TRBD1 might be the D (6 bases). The CDR3 runs 14 residues. The germline CDR1 and CDR2 sequences are MNHEY and SVGAGI. V lost 6 bases and J lost 4, with 13 bases in between. The CDR3: CASRERGTNQPQHF. CDR3 sequence (DNA): TGTGCCAGCAGAGAGAGGGGGACGAATCAGCCCCAGCATTTT.

J is TRBJ2-7 and V is TRBV11-1; maybe TRBD2 (5 bases). V shed 5 bases and J shed 3 bases, with 14 bases lying between them. CDR3 length: 14 amino acids. Germline CDR1 is SGHAT and CDR2 is FQDESV (reference sequence). CDR3 sequence reads: CASSPTTGNYEQYF. CDR3 coding DNA: TGTGCCAGCAGCCCAACCACGGGGAACTACGAGCAGTACTTC.

The V and J genes are TRBV2 and TRBJ2-5; D is unclear. Germline V gives CDR1 SNHLY, CDR2 FYNNEI. The CDR3 contains 15 residues. V lost 2 bases and J 1 base, leaving 11 bases between the germline ends. CDR3 DNA sequence: TGTGCCAGCAGTGAATGGGCAGGAACCCAAGAGACCCAGTACTTC. Amino acid sequence: CASSEWAGTQETQYF.

This chain connects TRBV28 to TRBJ2-1; tentatively, D is TRBD2 (6 bases). V lost 5 bases and J lost 8, with 25 bases in between. CDR1 and CDR2 from the germline V gene are MDHEN and SYDVKM. This CDR3 is built from 17 residues. The CDR3 bases are TGTGCCAGCAGTCCCCAGTGGAGGGGAGCGCCTTTGGATGAGCAGTTCTTC. This translates into CASSPQWRGAPLDEQFF.

The CDR3 reads CASSPPAGNYGYTF. CDR3 bases: TGTGCCAGCAGCCCCCCCGCAGGAAACTATGGCTACACCTTC. V is TRBV9 and J is TRBJ1-2; D ambiguous. Germline V lookup: CDR1 SGDLS, CDR2 YYNGEE. Trimming cost V 4 bases and J 2 bases, with 12 bases left between them. The CDR3 is 14 amino acids. Based on the CDR3 plus reference TRBV9 and TRBJ1-2, the full variable domain is DSGVTQTPKHLITATGQRVTLRCSPRSGDLSVYWYQQSLDQGLQFLIQYYNGEERAKGNILERFSAQQFPDLHSELNLSSLELGDSALYFCASSPPAGNYGYTFGSGTRLTVV.

The rearrangement uses TRBV19 and TRBJ2-2, with TRBD2 matching over 9 bases. The J segment lost 2 bases and the V segment lost 8 bases, leaving 12 bases of the junction unmatched. Germline loops: CDR1 LNHDA, CDR2 SQIVND (reference sequence). The CDR3 consists of 17 residues. CDR3 sequence (DNA): TGTGCCAGTGGCGGTCTAGCGGGAAAGATTAACACCGGGGAGCTGTTTTTT. Translating it yields CASGGLAGKINTGELFF.

A single count supports this clone. The V and J genes are TRBV5-1 and TRBJ2-5; TRBD1 matches 7 bases. The CDR3 covers 15 residues. V lost 1 base and J lost 5; bases outside the gene matches: 8. The germline V gene encodes CDR1 SGHRS and CDR2 YFSETQ. CDR3 protein: CASSLQGTEVETQYF. The CDR3, as DNA: TGCGCCAGCAGCTTGCAAGGGACAGAGGTGGAGACCCAGTACTTC.

The chain combines TRBV11-2 with TRBJ2-1, with D unclear. Germline values: CDR1 SGHAT, CDR2 FQNNGV. CDR3 length: 13 amino acids. V lost 0 bases to trimming and J lost 7 bases, with 7 bases between them. CDR3 amino acids: CASSLDWANEQFF. CDR3 in DNA: TGTGCCAGCAGCTTAGATTGGGCGAATGAGCAGTTCTTC.

This clone was seen more than once but under ten times. The chain recombines TRBV4-1 with TRBJ1-1, with unresolved D. Germline lookup yields CDR1 MGHRA and CDR2 YSYEKL. This CDR3 contains 16 residues. V was cut by 0 bases and J by 5 bases, with 16 bases left in between. CDR3 protein: CASSQDQAARRTEAFF. The DNA of the CDR3 is TGCGCCAGCAGCCAAGATCAAGCGGCCCGGAGGACTGAAGCTTTCTTT.

The rearrangement joins TRBV29-1 to TRBJ1-4; 7 bases match TRBD1. This CDR3 spans 14 amino acids. V shed 4 bases, J shed 4 bases, and the junction held 6 bases outside the gene matches. Germline loops: CDR1 SQVTM, CDR2 ANQGSEA. CDR3 region: CSVGAGGSNEKLFF. In nucleotides, the CDR3 is TGCAGCGTTGGAGCAGGGGGGAGTAATGAAAAACTGTTTTTT.

The count of this clone is one. The rearrangement links TRBV11-3 to TRBJ2-1, with 8 bases that match TRBD2. The CDR3 loop spans 16 amino acids. Trimming at V came to 2 bases and at J to 4 bases, leaving 7 bases not matched to a gene. Germline CDR1 reads SGHNT; CDR2 reads YENEEA. In DNA form, the CDR3 reads TGTGCCAGCAGCTTATGGTCTAGCGGGCCGTACAATGAGCAGTTCTTC. This gives the protein CASSLWSSGPYNEQFF.

V gene TRBV6-5 combines with J gene TRBJ2-3, with 10 nucleotides matching TRBD1. Per the germline V gene, CDR1 is MNHEY and CDR2 is SVGAGI. CDR3 length: 15 residues. The J segment lost 3 bases and the V segment lost 5 bases, leaving 5 bases of the junction unmatched. This CDR3 reads CASSTDRGRTDTQYF. CDR3 DNA sequence: TGTGCCAGCAGTACCGACAGGGGGCGGACAGATACGCAGTATTTT.

The chain recombines TRBV3-1 (or the pseudogene TRBV3-2) with TRBJ2-3; 9 bases match TRBD1. The CDR3 is made up of 17 amino acids. Germline values: CDR1 LGHDT, CDR2 YNNKEL (reference sequence). V shed 2 bases and J 7 bases; nucleotides not matched to a gene: 13. Here the CDR3 DNA reads TGTGCCAGCAGCCAACATGGGGCGGGACAGGGAACGAATACGCAGTATTTT. This gives the protein CASSQHGAGQGTNTQYF.

J is TRBJ2-7 and V is TRBV5-4, with D perhaps TRBD1 (6 bases). The CDR3 contains 13 residues. Trimming took 2 bases from V and 5 from J, leaving 11 bases between them. Germline V lookup: CDR1 SGHNT, CDR2 YYREEE (reference sequence). The CDR3 reads CASSLTGRHEQYF. CDR3 coding DNA: TGTGCCAGCAGCTTAACAGGGAGACACGAGCAGTACTTC.

The chain employs TRBV5-1 and TRBJ1-3; a possible D gene is TRBD1 (5 bases). Germline values: CDR1 SGHRS, CDR2 YFSETQ. Trimming stripped 0 bases from V and 1 base from J, with 11 bases between. The CDR3 runs to 16 residues. The CDR3 loop is CASSLGAGDSGNTIYF. CDR3 coding DNA: TGCGCCAGCAGCTTGGGAGCGGGGGATTCTGGAAACACCATATATTTT.

The chain employs TRBV28 and TRBJ2-7, with 9 positions matching TRBD2. CDR3 length: 13 residues. Germline loops: CDR1 MDHEN, CDR2 SYDVKM. J gave up 6 bases and V 9 bases, and 9 bases lay outside the gene matches. The CDR3: CARSSGRRSEQYF. For the CDR3, the DNA is TGTGCCAGATCCAGCGGGAGGAGGTCCGAGCAGTACTTC.

The V call is TRBV28, the J call TRBJ1-4; no firm D call. V was pared by 5 bases and J by 6 bases, with 13 bases between. Germline V gene data show CDR1 as MDHEN and CDR2 as SYDVKM. There are 14 residues in the CDR3. Here the CDR3 DNA reads TGTGCCAGCAGTCCCCCCAGGTTCTATGAAAAACTGTTTTTT. Amino acid sequence: CASSPPRFYEKLFF.

The chain combines TRBV6-5 with TRBJ2-3, with D uncertain. The germline CDR1 and CDR2 sequences are MNHEY and SVGAGI. This CDR3 is built from 13 residues. Trimming took off 6 bases at V and 0 bases at J, with 7 bases between the two ends. The CDR3: CASRPTSTDTQYF. The CDR3 DNA reads as TGTGCCAGCAGACCAACTAGCACAGATACGCAGTATTTT.

V usage is TRBV14 and J usage is TRBJ2-5, with D perhaps TRBD2 (5 bases). The CDR3 loop spans 13 amino acids. Trimming took 5 bases from V and 5 from J, leaving 12 bases between them. Germline V gene lookup returns CDR1 SGHDN and CDR2 FVKESK. This CDR3 is CASSGRDLETQYF. The DNA for the CDR3 is TGTGCCAGCAGCGGACGGGATTTGGAGACCCAGTACTTC.

This rearrangement joins TRBV19 to TRBJ2-7, with 9 positions matching TRBD1. V lost 6 bases to trimming and J lost 5 bases; unmatched junction nucleotides: 14. Germline V gives CDR1 LNHDA, CDR2 SQIVND (reference sequence). The CDR3 has 16 residues. CDR3: CASSLPGTGLNNEQYF. The CDR3 nucleotides read TGTGCCAGTAGCTTACCCGGGACAGGGCTTAATAACGAGCAGTACTTC. Drawing the rest from reference TRBV19 and TRBJ2-7, the complete variable domain is DGGITQSPKYLFRKEGQNVTLSCEQNLNHDAMYWYRQDPGQGLRLIYYSQIVNDFQKGDIAEGYSVSREKKESFPLTVTSAQKNPTAFYLCASSLPGTGLNNEQYFGPGTRLTVT.

The rearrangement joins TRBV7-6 to TRBJ2-7; 11 bases align to TRBD2. V was clipped by 5 bases and J by 4 bases; unmatched bases: 10. This CDR3 comprises 16 residues. Germline CDR1 SGHVS, CDR2 FNYEAQ. The CDR3 DNA follows: TGTGCCAGCAGCAGTAGCGGGGGGGCCTCCCCTTACGAGCAGTACTTC. Translating it yields CASSSSGGASPYEQYF.

This chain connects TRBV5-4 to TRBJ2-7; D perhaps matches TRBD2 (5 bases). This CDR3 spans 14 amino acids. Per the germline V gene, CDR1 is SGHNT and CDR2 is YYREEE (reference sequence). The V gene lost 2 bases and the J gene lost 2 bases, with 11 bases spanning the gap. The CDR3 coding sequence is TGTGCCAGCAGCTTCGACGGAGGACCCTACGAGCAGTACTTC. It yields the protein CASSFDGGPYEQYF.

The rearrangement links TRBV6-2 or TRBV6-3 to TRBJ2-5, with 13 nucleotides matching TRBD2. Germline-derived CDR1 and CDR2 are MNHEY and SVGEGT. Germline trimming cut 5 bases from V and 5 bases from J; bases unmatched to any gene: 14. This CDR3 is 18 amino acids long. CDR3 amino acids: CASSQKRGTSGRGETQYF. The CDR3 DNA sequence: TGTGCCAGCAGTCAAAAGAGAGGAACTAGCGGGAGGGGGGAGACCCAGTACTTC.

V is TRBV19 and J is TRBJ1-2; D remains unclear. The CDR3 spans 13 residues. V was trimmed by 3 bases and J by 4 bases, leaving 9 bases between them. The V gene's germline CDR1 is LNHDA and CDR2 SQIVND (reference sequence). In DNA form, the CDR3 reads TGTGCCAGTAGTATTGGAGGGAGCTATGGCTACACCTTC. Amino acids: CASSIGGSYGYTF. Using reference TRBV19 and TRBJ1-2 for the parts outside the CDR3, the full variable domain is DGGITQSPKYLFRKEGQNVTLSCEQNLNHDAMYWYRQDPGQGLRLIYYSQIVNDFQKGDIAEGYSVSREKKESFPLTVTSAQKNPTAFYLCASSIGGSYGYTFGSGTRLTVV.

The chain carries TRBV19 and TRBJ1-6, with D tentatively TRBD1 (6 bases). Trimming took off 2 bases at V and 10 bases at J, with 21 bases between the two ends. The CDR3 loop spans 17 amino acids. CDR1 is LNHDA, CDR2 SQIVND, per germline (reference sequence). CDR3: CASSISWGGGVGSPLHF. The CDR3 nucleotides are TGTGCCAGTAGTATATCGTGGGGAGGGGGGGTTGGATCACCCCTCCACTTT.

This chain connects TRBV6-5 to TRBJ2-7, with D possibly being TRBD1 (5 bases). The germline V gene has CDR1 MNHEY and CDR2 SVGAGI. This CDR3 has 15 residues. Trimming removed 0 bases at V and 2 bases at J, with 11 bases between. The CDR3 sequence is CASSYSSAGPYEQYF. For the CDR3, the DNA is TGTGCCAGCAGTTACTCGTCGGCAGGGCCCTACGAGCAGTACTTC.

The J gene is TRBJ1-2, the V gene TRBV15; 8 positions agree with TRBD1. The junction had 10 bases not matched to a gene; V was cut back by 4 bases and J by 6 bases. The CDR3 runs 15 residues. Germline V lookup: CDR1 LNHNV, CDR2 YYDKDF (reference sequence). In DNA, the CDR3 is TGTGCCACCAGCACCCTTGGGACAGGTCGAGATGGCTACACCTTC. It specifies CATSTLGTGRDGYTF. Full variable domain (remainder filled in from reference TRBV15 and TRBJ1-2): DAMVIQNPRYQVTQFGKPVTLSCSQTLNHNVMYWYQQKSSQAPKLLFHYYDKDFNNEADTPDNFQSRRPNTSFCFLDIRSPGLGDTAMYLCATSTLGTGRDGYTFGSGTRLTVV.

V and J are TRBV5-6 and TRBJ2-7; 7 bases are shared with TRBD1. The V segment lost 4 bases and the J segment 3 bases; nucleotides outside the gene matches: 16. CDR1 and CDR2 from the germline V gene are SGHDT and YYEEEE. This CDR3 region has 17 residues. CDR3 in amino acids: CASSLGTAPRIYYEQYF. For the CDR3, the DNA is TGTGCCAGCAGCCTTGGGACAGCCCCTCGAATCTACTACGAGCAGTACTTC.

V usage is TRBV7-9 and J usage is TRBJ1-1; 7 bases map to TRBD1. V lost 2 bases and J lost 1; bases outside the gene matches: 7. Germline V gene sequence: CDR1 SEHNR, CDR2 FQNEAQ (reference sequence). The CDR3 sequence is 16 residues long. The CDR3 nucleotides read TGTGCCAGCAGCTTACCACCCGGGACAGCGAACACTGAAGCTTTCTTT. This gives the protein CASSLPPGTANTEAFF.

The V call is TRBV7-9, the J call TRBJ2-3; perhaps TRBD2 as D (5 bases). Trimming left V 8 bases short and J 5 bases short, with 20 bases between. The germline V gene encodes CDR1 SEHNR and CDR2 FQNEAQ (reference sequence). The CDR3 contains 15 residues. CDR3 protein: CASPPALAPGDTQYF. The CDR3 bases are TGTGCCAGCCCCCCTGCGCTAGCCCCGGGAGATACGCAGTATTTT.